This T cell receptor (beta chain) originates from a study of a mutant IDH1 vaccine in newly diagnosed glioma. Data came from immunoSEQ multiplex PCR; TCRdb stores just in-frame clones and leaves some out. The sample records some 19,000 clones, under 85% being singletons. Germline values: CDR1 SGHDN, CDR2 FVKESK. V lost 3 bases and J lost 2; bases outside the gene matches: 4. The CDR3 spans 16 residues. The time point was: baseline, week 1 (first vaccination visit). Treatment noted: pre-vaccination baseline after standard-of-care therapy. The donor cohort comprised cases of new WHO grade 3 or 4 IDH1-mutant, ATRX-lost astrocytoma.

The clonotype originates from a middle-aged man with glioma. The chain links TRBV14 to TRBJ2-5; TRBD2 aligns across 12 bases. The material was PBMCs, obtained from a glioma patient treated with radiotherapy, temozolomide or both. This CDR3 reads CASSHKLAGGQETQYF. Written as DNA, the CDR3 is TGTGCCAGCAGCCATAAACTAGCGGGGGGACAAGAGACCCAGTACTTC.